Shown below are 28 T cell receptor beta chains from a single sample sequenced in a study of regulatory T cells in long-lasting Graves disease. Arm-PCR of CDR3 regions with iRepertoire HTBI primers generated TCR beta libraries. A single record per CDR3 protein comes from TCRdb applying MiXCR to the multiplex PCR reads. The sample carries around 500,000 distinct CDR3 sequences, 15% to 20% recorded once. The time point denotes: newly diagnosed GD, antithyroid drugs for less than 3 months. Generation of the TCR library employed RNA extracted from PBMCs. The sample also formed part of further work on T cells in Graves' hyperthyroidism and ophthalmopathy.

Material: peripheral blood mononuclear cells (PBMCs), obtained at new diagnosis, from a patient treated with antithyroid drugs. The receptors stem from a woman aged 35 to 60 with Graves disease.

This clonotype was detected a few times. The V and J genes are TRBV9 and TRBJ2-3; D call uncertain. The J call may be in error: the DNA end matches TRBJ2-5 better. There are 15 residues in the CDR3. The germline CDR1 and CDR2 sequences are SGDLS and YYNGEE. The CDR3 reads CASSVEDGERETQYF. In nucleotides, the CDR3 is TGTGCCAGCAGCGTAGAGGACGGCGAACGGGAGACCCAGTACTTC.

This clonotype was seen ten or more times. The CDR3 DNA reads TGTGCCAGCAGCTTATGGGACAGCCCAAATTCTCTACACTCCTACGAGCAGTACTTC. Translated: CASSLWDSPNSLHSYEQYF. This sequence joins TRBV7-8 and TRBJ2-7, with 7 bases that match TRBD1. Germline V gene sequence: CDR1 SGHVS, CDR2 FQNEAQ. V lost 2 bases, J lost 0 bases, and 16 bases stayed unmatched. This CDR3 spans 19 amino acids.

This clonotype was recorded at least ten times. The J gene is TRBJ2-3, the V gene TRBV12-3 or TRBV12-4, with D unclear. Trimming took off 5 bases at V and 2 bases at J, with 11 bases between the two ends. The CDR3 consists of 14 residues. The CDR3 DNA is TGTGCCAGCAGTGCCCGACCCACCACAGATACGCAGTATTTT. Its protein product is CASSARPTTDTQYF.

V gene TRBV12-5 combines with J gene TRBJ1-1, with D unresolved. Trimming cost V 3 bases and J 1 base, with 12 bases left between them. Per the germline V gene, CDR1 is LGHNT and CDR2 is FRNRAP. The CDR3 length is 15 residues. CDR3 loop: CASGLVIHKNTEAFF. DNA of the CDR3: TGTGCTAGTGGTTTAGTCATCCATAAGAACACTGAAGCTTTCTTT.

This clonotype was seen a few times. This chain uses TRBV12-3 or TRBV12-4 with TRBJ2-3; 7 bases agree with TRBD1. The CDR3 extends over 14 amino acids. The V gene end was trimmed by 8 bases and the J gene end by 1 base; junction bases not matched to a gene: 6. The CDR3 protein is CASGHDRGTDTQYF. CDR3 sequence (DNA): TGTGCCAGCGGGCACGACAGGGGCACAGATACGCAGTATTTT.

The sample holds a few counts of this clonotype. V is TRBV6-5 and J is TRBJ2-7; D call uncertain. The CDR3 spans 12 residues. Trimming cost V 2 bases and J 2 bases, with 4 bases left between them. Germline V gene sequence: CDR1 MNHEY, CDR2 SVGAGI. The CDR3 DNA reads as TGTGCCAGCAGTTACCAGGCCTACGAGCAGTACTTC. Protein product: CASSYQAYEQYF.

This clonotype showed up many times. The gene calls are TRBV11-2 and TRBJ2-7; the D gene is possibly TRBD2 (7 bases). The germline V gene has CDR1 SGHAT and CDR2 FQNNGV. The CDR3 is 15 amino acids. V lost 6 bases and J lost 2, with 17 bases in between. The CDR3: CASSSLGGHTYEQYF. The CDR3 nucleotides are TGTGCCAGCAGTAGCTTGGGGGGGCATACCTACGAGCAGTACTTC.

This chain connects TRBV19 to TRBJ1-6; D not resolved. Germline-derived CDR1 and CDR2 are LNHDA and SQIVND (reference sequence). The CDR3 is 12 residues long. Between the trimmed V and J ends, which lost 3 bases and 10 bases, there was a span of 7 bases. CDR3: CASSIFGSPLHF. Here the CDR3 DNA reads TGTGCCAGTAGTATCTTTGGGTCACCCCTCCACTTT. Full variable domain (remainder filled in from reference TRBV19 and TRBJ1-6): DGGITQSPKYLFRKEGQNVTLSCEQNLNHDAMYWYRQDPGQGLRLIYYSQIVNDFQKGDIAEGYSVSREKKESFPLTVTSAQKNPTAFYLCASSIFGSPLHFGNGTRLTVT.

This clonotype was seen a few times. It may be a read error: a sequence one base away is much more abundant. CDR3 sequence: CASSLSGNGQFF. Written as DNA, the CDR3 is TGTGCCAGCAGCTTAAGTGGAAATGGGCAGTTCTTC. The chain carries TRBV11-3 and TRBJ2-1; D not certain. The CDR3 is 12 amino acids. The V gene's germline CDR1 is SGHNT and CDR2 YENEEA.

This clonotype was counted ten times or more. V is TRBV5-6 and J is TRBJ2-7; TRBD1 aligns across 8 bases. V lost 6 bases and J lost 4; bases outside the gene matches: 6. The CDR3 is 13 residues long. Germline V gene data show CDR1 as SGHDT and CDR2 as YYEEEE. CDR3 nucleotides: TGTGCCAGCAAAGGGACAGGTCAATACGAGCAGTACTTC. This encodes CASKGTGQYEQYF.

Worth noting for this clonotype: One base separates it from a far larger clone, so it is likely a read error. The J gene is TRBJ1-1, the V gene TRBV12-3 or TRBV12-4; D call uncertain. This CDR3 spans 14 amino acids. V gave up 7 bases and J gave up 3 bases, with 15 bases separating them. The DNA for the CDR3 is TGTGCCAGCAACAGAAGGCGGATGGACACTGAAGCTTTCTTT. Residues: CASNRRRMDTEAFF.

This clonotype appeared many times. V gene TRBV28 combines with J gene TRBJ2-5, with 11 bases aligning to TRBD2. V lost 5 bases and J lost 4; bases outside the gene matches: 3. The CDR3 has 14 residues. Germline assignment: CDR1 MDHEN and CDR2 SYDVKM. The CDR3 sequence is CASSTSGGGETQYF. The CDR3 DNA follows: TGTGCCAGCAGTACTAGCGGGGGCGGAGAGACCCAGTACTTC. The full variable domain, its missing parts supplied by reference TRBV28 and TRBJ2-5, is DVKVTQSSRYLVKRTGEKVFLECVQDMDHENMFWYRQDPGLGLRLIYFSYDVKMKEKGDIPEGYSVSREKKERFSLILESASTNQTSMYLCASSTSGGGETQYFGPGTRLLVL.

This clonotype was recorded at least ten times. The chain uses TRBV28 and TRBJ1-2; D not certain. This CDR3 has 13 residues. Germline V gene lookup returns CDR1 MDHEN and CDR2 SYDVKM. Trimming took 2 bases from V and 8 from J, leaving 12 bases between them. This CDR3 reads CASSLTATGGYTF. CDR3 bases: TGTGCCAGCAGTTTAACGGCGACGGGCGGCTACACCTTC.

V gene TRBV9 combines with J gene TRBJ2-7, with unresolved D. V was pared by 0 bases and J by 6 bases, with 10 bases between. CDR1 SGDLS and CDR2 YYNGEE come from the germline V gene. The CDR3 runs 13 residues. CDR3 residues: CASSVGVGVEQYF. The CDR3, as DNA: TGTGCCAGCAGCGTAGGGGTGGGCGTCGAGCAGTACTTC.

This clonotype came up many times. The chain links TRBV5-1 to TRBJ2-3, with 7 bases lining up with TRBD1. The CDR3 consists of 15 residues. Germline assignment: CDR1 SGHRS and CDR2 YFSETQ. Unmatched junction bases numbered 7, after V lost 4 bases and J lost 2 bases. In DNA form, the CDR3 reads TGCGCCAGCAGCCCACAGGGGCGGGTCACAGATACGCAGTATTTT. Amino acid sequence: CASSPQGRVTDTQYF.

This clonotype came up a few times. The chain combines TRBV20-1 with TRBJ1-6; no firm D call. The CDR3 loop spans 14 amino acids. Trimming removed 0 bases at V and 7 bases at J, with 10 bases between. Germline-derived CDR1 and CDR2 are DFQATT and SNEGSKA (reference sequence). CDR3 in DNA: TGCAGTGCTAGAGAGCCGGGTTGGAATTCACCCCTCCACTTT. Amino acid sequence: CSAREPGWNSPLHF.

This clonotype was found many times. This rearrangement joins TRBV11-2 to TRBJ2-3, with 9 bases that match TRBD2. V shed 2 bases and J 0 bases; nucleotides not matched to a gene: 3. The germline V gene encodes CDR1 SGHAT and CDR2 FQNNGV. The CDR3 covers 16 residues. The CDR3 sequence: CASSLSGGISTDTQYF. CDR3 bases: TGTGCCAGCAGCTTAAGCGGGGGGATAAGCACAGATACGCAGTATTTT. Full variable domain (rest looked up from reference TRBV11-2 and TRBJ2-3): EAGVAQSPRYKIIEKRQSVAFWCNPISGHATLYWYQQILGQGPKLLIQFQNNGVVDDSQLPKDRFSAERLKGVDSTLKIQPAKLEDSAVYLCASSLSGGISTDTQYFGPGTRLTVL.

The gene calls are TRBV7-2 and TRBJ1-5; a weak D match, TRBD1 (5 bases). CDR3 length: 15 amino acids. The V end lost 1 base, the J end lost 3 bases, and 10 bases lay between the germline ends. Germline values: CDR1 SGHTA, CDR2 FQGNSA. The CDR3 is CASSLVGGVNQPQHF. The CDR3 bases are TGTGCCAGCAGCTTAGTCGGGGGGGTCAATCAGCCCCAGCATTTT. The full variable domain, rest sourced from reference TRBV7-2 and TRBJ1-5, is GAGVSQSPSNKVTEKGKDVELRCDPISGHTALYWYRQSLGQGLEFLIYFQGNSAPDKSGLPSDRFSAERTGGSVSTLTIQRTQQEDSAVYLCASSLVGGVNQPQHFGDGTRLSIL.

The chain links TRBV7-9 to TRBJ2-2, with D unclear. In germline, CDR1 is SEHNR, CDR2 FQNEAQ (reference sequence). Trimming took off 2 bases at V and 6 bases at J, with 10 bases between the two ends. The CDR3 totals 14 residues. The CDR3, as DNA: TGTGCCAGCAGCTTATGGGAATTGTCCGGGGAGCTGTTTTTT. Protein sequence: CASSLWELSGELFF.

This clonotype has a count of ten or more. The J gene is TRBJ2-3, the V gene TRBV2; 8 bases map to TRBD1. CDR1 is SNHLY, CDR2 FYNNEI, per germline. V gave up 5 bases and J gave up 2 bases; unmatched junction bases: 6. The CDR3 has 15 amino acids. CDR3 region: CASSLTGVFTDTQYF. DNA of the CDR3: TGTGCCAGCAGTCTGACAGGGGTCTTCACAGATACGCAGTATTTT.

The CDR3 sequence is CSARGRGFYEQYF. The CDR3 bases are TGCAGTGCTAGGGGCAGGGGCTTCTACGAGCAGTACTTC. The V and J genes are TRBV20-1 and TRBJ2-7, with D perhaps TRBD1 (6 bases). Trimming pared 3 bases from V and 3 bases from J, leaving 12 bases between. Germline V gene data show CDR1 as DFQATT and CDR2 as SNEGSKA (reference sequence). The CDR3 totals 13 residues.

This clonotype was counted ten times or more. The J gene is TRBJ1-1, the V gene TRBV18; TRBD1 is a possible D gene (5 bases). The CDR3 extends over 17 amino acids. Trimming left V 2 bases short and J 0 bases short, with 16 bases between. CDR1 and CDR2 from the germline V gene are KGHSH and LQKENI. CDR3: CASSPAAGWGMNTEAFF. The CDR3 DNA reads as TGTGCCAGCTCACCAGCTGCCGGGTGGGGGATGAACACTGAAGCTTTCTTT.

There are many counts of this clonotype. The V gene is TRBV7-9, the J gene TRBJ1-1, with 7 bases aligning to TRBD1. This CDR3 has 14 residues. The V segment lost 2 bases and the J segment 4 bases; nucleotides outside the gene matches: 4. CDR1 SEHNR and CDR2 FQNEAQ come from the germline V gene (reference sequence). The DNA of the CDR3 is TGTGCCAGCAGCTTACAGGGGGATGGCACTGAAGCTTTCTTT. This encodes CASSLQGDGTEAFF.

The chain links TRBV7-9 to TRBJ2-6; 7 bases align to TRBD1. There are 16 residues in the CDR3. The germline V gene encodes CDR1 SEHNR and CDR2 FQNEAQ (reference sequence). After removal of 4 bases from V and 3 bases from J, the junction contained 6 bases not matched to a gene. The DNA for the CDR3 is TGTGCCAGCAGCTCGGGACAGACCCTTGGGGCCAACGTCCTGACTTTC. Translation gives CASSSGQTLGANVLTF.

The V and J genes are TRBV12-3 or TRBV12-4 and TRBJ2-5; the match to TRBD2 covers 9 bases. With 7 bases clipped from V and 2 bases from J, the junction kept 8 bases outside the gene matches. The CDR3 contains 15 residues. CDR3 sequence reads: CASTSRGGRQETQYF. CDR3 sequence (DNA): TGTGCCAGCACTTCGCGGGGGGGCCGGCAAGAGACCCAGTACTTC.

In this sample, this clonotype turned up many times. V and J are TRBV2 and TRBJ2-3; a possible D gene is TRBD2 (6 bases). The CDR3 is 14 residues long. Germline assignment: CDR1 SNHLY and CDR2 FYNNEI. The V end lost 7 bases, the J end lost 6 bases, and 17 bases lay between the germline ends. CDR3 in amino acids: CASTSGPSGDTQYF. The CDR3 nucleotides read TGTGCCAGCACGAGCGGGCCATCAGGTGATACGCAGTATTTT. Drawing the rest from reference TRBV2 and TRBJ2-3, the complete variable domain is EPEVTQTPSHQVTQMGQEVILRCVPISNHLYFYWYRQILGQKVEFLVSFYNNEISEKSEIFDDQFSVERPDGSNFTLKIRSTKLEDSAMYFCASTSGPSGDTQYFGPGTRLTVL.

CDR3 in amino acids: CASSPRLSSGNTIYF. CDR3 nucleotides: TGTGCCAGCAGTCCCCGACTGAGCTCTGGAAACACCATATATTTT. The V gene is TRBV28, the J gene TRBJ1-3; no reliable D call. Germline lookup yields CDR1 MDHEN and CDR2 SYDVKM. This CDR3 comprises 15 residues. Trimming cost V 5 bases and J 0 bases, with 11 bases left between them.

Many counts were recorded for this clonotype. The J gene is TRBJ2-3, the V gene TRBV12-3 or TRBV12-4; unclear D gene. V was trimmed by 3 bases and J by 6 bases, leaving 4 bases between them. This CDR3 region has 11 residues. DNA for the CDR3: TGTGCCAGCAGTTTGTACGATACGCAGTATTTT. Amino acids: CASSLYDTQYF.